The following is a T cell receptor beta chain sequence with its context. A much larger clone is a single base away; this may be a read error. Multiplex PCR with 32 V and 13 J primers amplified TCR beta CDR3. One entry per CDR3 protein, called by TCRdb with MiXCR from the multiplex PCR reads. The data contain over 9,000 distinct CDR3 sequences, roughly 27% of them singletons. Germline V gene sequence: CDR1 MDHEN, CDR2 SYDVKM. CDR3 length: 13 amino acids. TCRs were amplified from approximately 0.65 ug gDNA of bulk tumor per sample. Surgical sampling yielded several biopsies per primary tumor (spaced far apart). It was patients with untreated, newly diagnosed non-small cell lung cancer who underwent curative surgery. The source of the sample is a study of immune heterogeneity within non-small cell lung tumors.

The TCR sequence derives from a man aged 45 to 65 with non-small cell lung cancer. Sequencing was performed on lung tumor tissue. V is TRBV28 and J is TRBJ2-1; D might be TRBD1 (6 bases). CDR3 DNA: TGTGCCACCACAGGGAATTCCTACAATGAGCGGTTCTTC. Protein: CATTGNSYNERFF.